These T cell receptor beta chains were read from a single sample in a study of T-cell reconstitution after alpha-beta-depleted transplantation in children. One entry per CDR3 protein results from TCRdb running MiXCR on the PCR reads. The data show 100,000 to 120,000 distinct CDR3 sequences, over 9% seen once. Here the sequenced sample was PBMCs from the stem cell graft donor, taken from the stem cell graft. These receptors were taken from a human donor who donated a stem cell graft to a child with acute lymphoblastic leukemia. Both conserved end residues are part of each CDR3. The order of the fields is J gene, clone size, V gene, D gene, CDR3 DNA, CDR3 protein. The D gene is left open where the match is weak. Rows give clone size only sometimes, using once, few, many, or a class for an expanded clone.

TRBJ2-1,many,TRBV20-1,TRBD1,TGCAGTTCACGCCCGGACAGGGGTATCTCAGATGAGCAGTTCTTC,CSSRPDRGISDEQFF
TRBJ1-5,many,TRBV20-1,NA,TGCAGTGCCCAGTCAAAGCAGGGGACATATAGCAATCAGCCCCAGCATTTT,CSAQSKQGTYSNQPQHF
TRBJ2-7,NA,TRBV11-2,NA,TGTGCCAGCAGTGGAGCTACCTACGAGCAGTACTTC,CASSGATYEQYF
TRBJ2-1,many,TRBV4-1,NA,TGCGCCAGCAGCCAAGATATGGTCGCAATGAACGAGCAGTTCTTC,CASSQDMVAMNEQFF
TRBJ2-7,many,TRBV4-1,NA,TGCGCCAGCAGCCAAGAGTGGGCGATGGTGGGCTCCTACGAGCAGTACTTC,CASSQEWAMVGSYEQYF
TRBJ2-2,many,TRBV11-3,NA,TGTGCCAGCAGCTTTACTGGCACCGGGGAGCTGTTTTTT,CASSFTGTGELFF
TRBJ2-1,many,TRBV5-1,TRBD2,TGCGCCAGCAGCTCCGTAACCGGGACTAGCGGGAGAGGGTCCTACAATGAGCAGTTCTTC,CASSSVTGTSGRGSYNEQFF
TRBJ2-7,many,TRBV10-3,TRBD1,TGTGCCATCAGTGATACAGGGGCGCAGTACTTC,CAISDTGAQYF
TRBJ1-5,NA,TRBV4-3,NA,TGCGCCAGCAGCCAAGATAGCAATCCGGACCTTCAGCCCCAGCATTTT,CASSQDSNPDLQPQHF
TRBJ1-3,many,TRBV5-1,NA,TGCGCCAGCAACTCAGGAACCTCTGGAAACACCATATATTTT,CASNSGTSGNTIYF
TRBJ1-6,many,TRBV18,TRBD1,TGTGCCAGCTCACCAGCAGGGGGCAATAATTCACCCCTCCACTTT,CASSPAGGNNSPLHF
TRBJ1-5,many,TRBV5-1,TRBD1,TGCGCCAGCAGCTTGGACCCCTTGGGACAGTGGGATCAGCCCCAGCATTTT,CASSLDPLGQWDQPQHF
TRBJ1-1,many,TRBV12-3/TRBV12-4,NA,TGTGCCAGCCAAGCCGGGGGCATAGCGAACACTGAAGCTTTCTTT,CASQAGGIANTEAFF
TRBJ1-1,many,TRBV29-1,TRBD1,TGCAGCGCCGCGACAGGGATGAACACTGAAGCTTTCTTT,CSAATGMNTEAFF
TRBJ1-6,many,TRBV7-9,NA,TGTGCCAGCAGCTTAGAAGGGCCAGGGCGCTCACCCCTCCACTTT,CASSLEGPGRSPLHF
TRBJ2-5,many,TRBV5-1,TRBD1,TGCGCCAGCAGCCCTCAACCGGGACAGGGGACGACATTGGGGTCAATACAAGAGACCCAGTACTTC,CASSPQPGQGTTLGSIQETQYF